This T cell receptor beta chain was identified in a study of blood T cell repertoires in COVID-19. Data came from immunoSEQ multiplex PCR; TCRdb stores just in-frame clones and leaves some out. The table records tens of thousands of clones, roughly 70% of them present only once. Sequencing was done on a sample of peripheral blood. The origin of this receptor is a man aged 80 or over with acute or convalescent COVID-19.

CDR3 in DNA: TGCAGCGTTGGAGAGGGAGGAGAGCCCCAGCATTTT. Its protein product is CSVGEGGEPQHF. This sequence joins TRBV29-1 and TRBJ1-5, with D unresolved. The CDR3 spans 12 residues. V lost 4 bases to trimming and J lost 8 bases, with 12 bases between them. Germline V gene sequence: CDR1 SQVTM, CDR2 ANQGSEA.